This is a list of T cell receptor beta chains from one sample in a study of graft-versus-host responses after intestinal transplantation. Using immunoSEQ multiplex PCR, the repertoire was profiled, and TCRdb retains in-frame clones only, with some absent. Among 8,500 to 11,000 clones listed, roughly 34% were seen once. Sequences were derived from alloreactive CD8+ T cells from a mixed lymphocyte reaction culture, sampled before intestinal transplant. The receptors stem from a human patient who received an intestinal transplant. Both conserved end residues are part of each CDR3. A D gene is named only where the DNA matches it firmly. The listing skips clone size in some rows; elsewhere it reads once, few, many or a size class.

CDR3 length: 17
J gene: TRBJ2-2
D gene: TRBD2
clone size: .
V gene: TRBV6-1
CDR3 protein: CASSEALGGAGAGELFF
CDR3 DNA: TGTGCCAGCAGTGAAGCATTAGGAGGGGCGGGGGCCGGGGAGCTGTTTTTT

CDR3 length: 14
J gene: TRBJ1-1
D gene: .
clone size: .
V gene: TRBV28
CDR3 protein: CASSLSGEGTEAFF
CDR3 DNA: TGTGCCAGCAGTTTATCCGGGGAGGGCACTGAAGCTTTCTTT

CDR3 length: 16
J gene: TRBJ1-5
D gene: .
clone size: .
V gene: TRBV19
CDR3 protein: CASSIEVGYTNQPQHF
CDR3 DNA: TGTGCCAGTAGTATTGAGGTAGGATACACTAATCAGCCCCAGCATTTT

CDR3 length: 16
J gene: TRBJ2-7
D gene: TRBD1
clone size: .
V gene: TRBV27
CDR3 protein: CASSPSHRGLPEKQYF
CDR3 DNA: TGTGCCAGCAGTCCCAGTCACAGGGGGCTGCCTGAGAAGCAGTACTTC

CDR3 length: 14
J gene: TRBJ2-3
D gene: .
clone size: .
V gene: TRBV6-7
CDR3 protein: CASSYFPRRDTQYF
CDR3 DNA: TGTGCCAGCAGTTATTTTCCCCGGAGGGATACGCAGTATTTT

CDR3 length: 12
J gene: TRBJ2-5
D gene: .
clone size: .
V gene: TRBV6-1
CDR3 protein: CASSCRQETQYF
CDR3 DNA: TGTGCCAGCAGTTGCAGACAAGAGACCCAGTACTTC

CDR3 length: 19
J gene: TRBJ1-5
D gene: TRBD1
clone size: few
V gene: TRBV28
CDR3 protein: CASSPDRGRFSQGHQPQHF
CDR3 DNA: TGTGCCAGCAGCCCGGACAGGGGGCGGTTCAGCCAAGGGCATCAGCCCCAGCATTTT

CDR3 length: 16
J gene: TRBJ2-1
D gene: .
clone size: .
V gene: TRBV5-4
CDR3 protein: CASSSTGTRSYNEQFF
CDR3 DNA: TGTGCCAGCAGCAGTACCGGGACTCGGTCCTACAATGAGCAGTTCTTC

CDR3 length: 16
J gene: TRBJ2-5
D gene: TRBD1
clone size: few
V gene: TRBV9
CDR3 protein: CASSTGAGLQKETQYF
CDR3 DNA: TGTGCCAGCAGCACAGGGGCCGGACTCCAAAAAGAGACCCAGTACTTC

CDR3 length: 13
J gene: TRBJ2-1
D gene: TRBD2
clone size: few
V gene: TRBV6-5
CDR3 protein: CASWAAGDNEQFF
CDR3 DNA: TGTGCCAGCTGGGCAGCGGGGGACAATGAGCAGTTCTTC

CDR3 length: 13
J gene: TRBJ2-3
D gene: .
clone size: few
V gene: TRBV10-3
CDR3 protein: CASCAAETDTQYF
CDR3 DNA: TGTGCCTCATGCGCGGCTGAAACAGATACGCAGTATTTT

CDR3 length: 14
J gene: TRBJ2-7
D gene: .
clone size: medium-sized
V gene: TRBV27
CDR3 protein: CASSLTGGAYEQYF
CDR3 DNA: TGTGCCAGCAGTTTAACAGGAGGGGCCTACGAGCAGTACTTC

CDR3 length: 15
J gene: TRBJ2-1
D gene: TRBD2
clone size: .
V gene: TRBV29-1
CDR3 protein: CSVEGIAGGHYEQFF
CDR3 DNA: TGCAGCGTTGAAGGAATAGCGGGGGGGCACTATGAGCAGTTCTTC

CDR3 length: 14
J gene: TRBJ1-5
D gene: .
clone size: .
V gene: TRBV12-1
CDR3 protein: CASSFETRNQPQHF
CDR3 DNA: TGTGCCAGCAGCTTTGAGACTCGAAATCAGCCCCAGCATTTT

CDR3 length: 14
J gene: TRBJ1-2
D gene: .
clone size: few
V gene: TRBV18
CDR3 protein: CASSPHNRAWGYTF
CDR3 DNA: TGTGCCAGCTCACCCCACAACAGGGCTTGGGGCTACACCTTC

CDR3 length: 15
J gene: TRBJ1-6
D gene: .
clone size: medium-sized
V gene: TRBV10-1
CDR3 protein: CASSEDLMRNSPLHF
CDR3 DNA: TGCGCCAGCAGTGAAGACCTAATGAGGAATTCACCCCTCCACTTT

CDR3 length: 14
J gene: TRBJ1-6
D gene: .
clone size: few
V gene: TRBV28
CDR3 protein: CASSQTGSGSPLHF
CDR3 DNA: TGTGCCAGCAGCCAGACAGGATCAGGATCACCCCTCCACTTT

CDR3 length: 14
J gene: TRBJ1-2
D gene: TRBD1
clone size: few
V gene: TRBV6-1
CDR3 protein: CASSEPTGAYGYTF
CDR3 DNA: TGTGCCAGCAGTGAACCCACAGGGGCCTATGGCTACACCTTC

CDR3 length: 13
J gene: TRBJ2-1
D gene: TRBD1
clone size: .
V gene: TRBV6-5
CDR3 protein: CASSPGQVNEQFF
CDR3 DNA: TGTGCCAGCAGTCCTGGACAGGTCAATGAGCAGTTCTTC

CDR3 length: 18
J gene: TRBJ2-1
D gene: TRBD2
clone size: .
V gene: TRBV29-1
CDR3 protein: CSAIGGLAGGRSYNEQFF
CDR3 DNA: TGCAGCGCGATAGGCGGACTAGCGGGGGGGCGGTCCTACAATGAGCAGTTCTTC

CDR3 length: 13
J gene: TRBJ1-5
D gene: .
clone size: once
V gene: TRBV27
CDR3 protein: CASSYSTNQPQHF
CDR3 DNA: TGTGCCAGCAGCTACTCCACCAATCAGCCCCAGCATTTT

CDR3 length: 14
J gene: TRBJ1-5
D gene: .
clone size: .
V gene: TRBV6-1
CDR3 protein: CASSELGGGQPQHF
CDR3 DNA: TGTGCCAGCAGTGAACTCGGAGGAGGTCAGCCCCAGCATTTT

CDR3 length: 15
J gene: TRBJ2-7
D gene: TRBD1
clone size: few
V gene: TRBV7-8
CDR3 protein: CASSPGTGGVYEQYF
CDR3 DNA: TGTGCCAGCAGCCCGGGGACAGGGGGGGTCTACGAGCAGTACTTC

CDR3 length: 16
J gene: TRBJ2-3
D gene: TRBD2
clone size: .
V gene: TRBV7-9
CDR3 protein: CASSSRLAASTDTQYF
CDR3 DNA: TGTGCCAGCAGCTCGAGACTAGCAGCTAGCACAGATACGCAGTATTTT

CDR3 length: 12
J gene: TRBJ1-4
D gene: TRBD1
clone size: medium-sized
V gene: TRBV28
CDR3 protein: CASSYDRGKLFF
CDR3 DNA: TGTGCCAGCAGTTACGACAGGGGGAAACTGTTTTTT

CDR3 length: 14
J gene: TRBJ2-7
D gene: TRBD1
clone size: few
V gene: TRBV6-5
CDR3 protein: CARYPRTGVAEQYF
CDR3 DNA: TGTGCCAGGTACCCTCGGACAGGGGTTGCCGAGCAGTACTTC

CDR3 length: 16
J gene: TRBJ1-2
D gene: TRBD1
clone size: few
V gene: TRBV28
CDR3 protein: CASSLPLGDRVGGYTF
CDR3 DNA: TGTGCCAGCAGTTTACCCCTGGGGGACAGGGTCGGTGGCTACACCTTC

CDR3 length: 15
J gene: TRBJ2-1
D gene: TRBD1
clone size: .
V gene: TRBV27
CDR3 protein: CASSAPGQGIDEQFF
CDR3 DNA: TGTGCCAGCAGTGCACCGGGACAGGGGATCGATGAGCAGTTCTTC

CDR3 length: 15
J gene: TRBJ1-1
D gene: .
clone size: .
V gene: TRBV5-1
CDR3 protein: CASSLKRVMNTEAFF
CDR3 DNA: TGCGCCAGCAGCTTAAAGAGGGTAATGAACACTGAAGCTTTCTTT

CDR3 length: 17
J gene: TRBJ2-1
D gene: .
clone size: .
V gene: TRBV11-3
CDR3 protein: CASSPLNCQDSYNEQFF
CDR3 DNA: TGTGCCAGCAGCCCACTAAATTGCCAGGACAGCTACAATGAGCAGTTCTTC

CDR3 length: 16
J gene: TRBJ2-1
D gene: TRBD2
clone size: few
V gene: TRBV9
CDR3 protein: CASSPGLAGEGNEQFF
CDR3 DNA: TGTGCCAGCAGCCCAGGACTAGCGGGAGAGGGAAATGAGCAGTTCTTC

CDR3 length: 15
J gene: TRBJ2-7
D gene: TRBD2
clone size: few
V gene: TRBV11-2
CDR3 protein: CASSSRGLADYEQYF
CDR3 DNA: TGTGCCAGCAGCTCCAGGGGACTAGCGGATTACGAGCAGTACTTC

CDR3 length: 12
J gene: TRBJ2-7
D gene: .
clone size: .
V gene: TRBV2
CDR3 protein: CASSLRGYEQYF
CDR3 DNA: TGTGCCAGCAGTCTCCGGGGCTACGAGCAGTACTTC

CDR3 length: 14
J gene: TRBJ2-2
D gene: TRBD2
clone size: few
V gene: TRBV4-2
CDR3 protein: CASTTSGNTGELFF
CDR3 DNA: TGTGCCAGCACTACTAGCGGTAACACCGGGGAGCTGTTTTTT

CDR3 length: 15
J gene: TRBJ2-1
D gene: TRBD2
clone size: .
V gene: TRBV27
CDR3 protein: CASSLGTSSYNEQFF
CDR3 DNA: TGTGCCAGCAGCCTGGGGACTAGCTCCTACAATGAGCAGTTCTTC

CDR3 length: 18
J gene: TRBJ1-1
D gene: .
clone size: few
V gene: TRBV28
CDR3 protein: CASSLSPEEADWNTEAFF
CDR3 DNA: TGTGCCAGCAGTTTAAGTCCCGAGGAGGCTGATTGGAACACTGAAGCTTTCTTT

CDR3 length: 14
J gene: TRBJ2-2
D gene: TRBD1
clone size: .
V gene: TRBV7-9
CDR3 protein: CASSHTGGTGELFF
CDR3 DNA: TGTGCCAGCAGCCATACAGGGGGCACCGGGGAGCTGTTTTTT

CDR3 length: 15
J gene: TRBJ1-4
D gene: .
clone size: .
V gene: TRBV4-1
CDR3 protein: CASSQVLRSREKLFF
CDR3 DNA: TGCGCCAGCAGCCAAGTGCTGAGGAGTCGTGAAAAACTGTTTTTT

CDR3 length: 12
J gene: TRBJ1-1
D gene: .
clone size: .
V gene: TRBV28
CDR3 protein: CASREVNTEAFF
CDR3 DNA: TGTGCCAGCAGGGAGGTGAACACTGAAGCTTTCTTT

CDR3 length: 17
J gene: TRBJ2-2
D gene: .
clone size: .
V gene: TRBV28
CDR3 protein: CASSFGSAPMNTGELFF
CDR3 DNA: TGTGCCAGCAGTTTTGGTAGCGCCCCTATGAACACCGGGGAGCTGTTTTTT

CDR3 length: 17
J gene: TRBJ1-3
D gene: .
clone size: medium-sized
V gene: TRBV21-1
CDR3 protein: CASSKVKAGISGNTIYF
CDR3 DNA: TGTGCCAGCAGCAAAGTAAAGGCAGGAATCTCTGGAAACACCATATATTTT

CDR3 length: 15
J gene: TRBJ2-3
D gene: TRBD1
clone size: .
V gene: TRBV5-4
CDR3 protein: CASSLGDRGPDTQYF
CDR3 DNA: TGTGCCAGCAGCTTGGGGGACAGGGGACCAGATACGCAGTATTTT

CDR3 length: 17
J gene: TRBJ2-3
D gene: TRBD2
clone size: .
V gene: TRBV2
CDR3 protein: CASSERSGGLPPDTQYF
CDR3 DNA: TGTGCCAGCAGTGAAAGGAGCGGGGGGCTGCCCCCAGATACGCAGTATTTT

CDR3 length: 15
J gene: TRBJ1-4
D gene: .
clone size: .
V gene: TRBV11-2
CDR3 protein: CASSLEGSTNEKLFF
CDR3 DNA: TGTGCCAGCAGCTTAGAGGGGAGCACTAATGAAAAACTGTTTTTT

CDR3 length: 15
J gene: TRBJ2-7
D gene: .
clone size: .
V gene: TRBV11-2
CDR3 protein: CASSMRRGFSYEQYF
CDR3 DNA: TGTGCCAGCAGCATGCGGCGGGGTTTCTCCTACGAGCAGTACTTC

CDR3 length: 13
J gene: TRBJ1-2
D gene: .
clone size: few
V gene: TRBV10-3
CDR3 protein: CAISEPQNYGYTF
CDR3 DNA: TGTGCCATCAGTGAACCACAGAACTATGGCTACACCTTC